The present entry profiles one T cell receptor beta chain with its context. The antigen is undetermined. The sample is drawn from a study of T cell responses to AZD1222 COVID-19 vaccine. TCRdb's table, derived via immunoSEQ multiplex PCR, lists solely in-frame clones and lacks some. The sample holds 110,000 or so clones, 86% seen once. Study outcomes and limitations: Dominant at 160-218 and 743-854, vaccine-associated CD4 TCRs also spanned spike. Variant regions that are unmutated are reportedly the target of nearly half of spike-specific TCRs. The donors showed a predominance of white British ancestry and of females, with possible underestimation of clonal diversity.

Pooled together were second doses at about 4 or about 12 weeks. This TCR was recovered from an adult who received the AZD1222 COVID-19 vaccine. This specimen was peripheral blood, taken 28 days after the second AZD1222 dose.

CDR3 sequence (DNA): TGCGCCAGTCAGGACTCTGGGGGGTACAATGAGCAGTTCTTC. Residues: CASQDSGGYNEQFF. The chain is built from TRBV10-2 and TRBJ2-1, with TRBD2 as a possible D gene (6 bases). CDR1 and CDR2 (germline): WSHSY, SAAADI. The CDR3 covers 14 residues. V was shortened by 9 bases and J by 4 bases, with 16 bases between the two germline ends.